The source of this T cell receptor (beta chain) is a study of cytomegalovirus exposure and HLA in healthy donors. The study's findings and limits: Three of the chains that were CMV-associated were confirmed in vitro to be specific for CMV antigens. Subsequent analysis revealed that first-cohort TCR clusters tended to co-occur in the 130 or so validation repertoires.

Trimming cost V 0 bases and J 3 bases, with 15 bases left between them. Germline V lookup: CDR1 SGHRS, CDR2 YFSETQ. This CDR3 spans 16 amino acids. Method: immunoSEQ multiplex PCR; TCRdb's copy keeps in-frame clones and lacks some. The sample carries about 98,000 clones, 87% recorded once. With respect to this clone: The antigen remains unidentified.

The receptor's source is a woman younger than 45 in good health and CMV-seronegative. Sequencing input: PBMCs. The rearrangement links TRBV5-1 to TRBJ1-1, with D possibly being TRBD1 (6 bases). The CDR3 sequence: CASSLGTAAGDTEAFF. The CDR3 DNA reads TGCGCCAGCAGCTTGGGGACAGCCGCTGGCGACACTGAAGCTTTCTTT.